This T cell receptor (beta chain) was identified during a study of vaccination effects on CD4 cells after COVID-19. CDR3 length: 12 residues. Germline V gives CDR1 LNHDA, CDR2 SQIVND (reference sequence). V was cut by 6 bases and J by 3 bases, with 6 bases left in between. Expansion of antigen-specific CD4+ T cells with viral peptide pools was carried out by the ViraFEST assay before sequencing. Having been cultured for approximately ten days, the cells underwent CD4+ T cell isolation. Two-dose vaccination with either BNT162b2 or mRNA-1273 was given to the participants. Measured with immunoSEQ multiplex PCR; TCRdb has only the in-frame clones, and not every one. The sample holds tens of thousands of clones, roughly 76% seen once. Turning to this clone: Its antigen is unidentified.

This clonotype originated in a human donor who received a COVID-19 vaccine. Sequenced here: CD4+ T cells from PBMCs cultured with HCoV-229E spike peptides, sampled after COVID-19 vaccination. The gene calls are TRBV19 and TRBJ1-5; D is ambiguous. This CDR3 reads CASSPPNQPQHF. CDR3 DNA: TGTGCCAGTAGCCCCCCCAATCAGCCCCAGCATTTT.